The source of this T cell receptor (beta chain) is a study of blood T cell repertoires in COVID-19 (dated by TCRdb to about 2020). As for the study more broadly: Samples covering the acute and convalescent phases of COVID-19 were provided by collaborators in the United States, Italy and Spain. The material from the prospective study consisted of cDNA or gDNA derived from T cells, B-cell-depleted T cells, or PBMCs. Deeply sampled blood TCRbeta repertoires from subjects exposed to, actively infected with, or recovered from COVID-19 were included in the dataset. The repertoires were released in a freely available public database meant as a resource for research on the immune response to SARS-CoV-2. The samples were drawn from the first 160 participants of the ongoing ImmuneRACE study and from roughly 1,300 subjects provided by 6 global collaborators. A de-identified subject ID, COVID-19 status, age in years and sex were almost always included in the sample metadata. HLA class I and class II types, where available, came from metadata supplied by the sample provider rather than from assay-based typing.

About this clone itself: The specificity of this receptor is unknown. No quality values exist for individual bases; no much larger clone is one base distant.

Broader findings and caveats from the paper: The amount of clinical and demographic metadata varied by source and participant and was provided uncurated.

V and J are truncated by 2 bases and 0 bases respectively, leaving an intervening sequence of 10 bases. CDR1 is given as MNHNS and CDR2 as SASEGT, both from the germline V gene. The CDR3 has 15 amino acids, counting the end cysteine and phenylalanine. Solely the CDR3 DNA is kept, with 45 bases framed from the first base. The immunoSEQ Assay, a bias-controlled multiplex PCR, was used to amplify TCRbeta CDR3 regions from genomic DNA. The paper's data handling went like this. The number of nucleated cells in each sample was estimated from the amplification of reference gene primers within the assay. Sequence reads were collapsed and filtered to measure the absolute abundance of every unique TCRbeta CDR3 rearrangement. For each sample, productive Simpson clonality was calculated by taking the square root of Simpson's diversity index across productive rearrangements. TCRdb mirrors the immuneACCESS table, restricted to in-frame sequences. Some clones are absent from its copies; in checked studies, under half trace to an unresolved V gene, and the reason for the others is unknown. The D gene and trimming were derived from the DNA, and the V and J assignments and clone size from that table. This sample has about 89,000 clones in its table, and 78% of those were observed once. The ten largest clones represent more than 6% of the sample.

One collaborating source in Seattle enrolled patients while the patients were actively infected and followed the patients over time throughout the course of disease. Collaborating institutions collected whole blood in K2EDTA tubes following their own protocols. Collaborator samples were shipped for TCRbeta analysis as frozen whole blood, isolated PBMCs, or DNA extracted from either sample type. The sequence is built from TRBV6-1 and TRBJ1-1; TRBD1 could be the D gene, as 5 bases match. Material: peripheral blood. The source of this sequence is a man between 65 and 79 years old with COVID-19, enrolled during active disease. The nucleotide sequence is TGTGCCAGCAGTGAATGGGGCAGCTTGAACACTGAAGCTTTCTTT. The translation is CASSEWGSLNTEAFF.